This passage covers 4 T cell receptor beta chains from one sample sequenced in a study of blood T cell repertoires in COVID-19. Clones were sequenced by immunoSEQ multiplex PCR, and TCRdb holds only the in-frame ones, with some missing. Found here are roughly 200,000 clones, 65% to 90% of them singletons; the top ten hold approximately 13%. The sample consisted of peripheral blood. These receptors all stem from a human donor in a cohort sampled during active COVID-19.

The genes are TRBV7-2 and TRBJ2-7; 9 bases agree with TRBD2. Germline CDR1 and CDR2: SGHTA and FQGNSA. This CDR3 contains 16 residues. V lost 2 bases and J lost 3; bases outside the gene matches: 8. The CDR3 sequence: CASSLRPGLALYEQYF. Written as DNA, the CDR3 is TGTGCCAGCAGCTTAAGGCCGGGACTAGCCCTCTACGAGCAGTACTTC.

The chain combines TRBV19 with TRBJ2-1, with TRBD2 matching 10 bases. CDR1 and CDR2 (germline): LNHDA, SQIVND (reference sequence). J lost 10 bases, V lost 9 bases, and 18 bases had no gene match. The CDR3 has 16 residues. The CDR3 nucleotides are TGTGCCAGCCACCCCGAGCGGGAGGGCCTGTTAGACGAGCAGTTCTTC. As protein: CASHPEREGLLDEQFF.

A remark on this clone: In the same sample, other DNA sequences code for this CDR3. V usage is TRBV4-1 and J usage is TRBJ1-4; 9 nucleotides match TRBD1. Germline trimming cut 1 base from V and 7 bases from J; bases unmatched to any gene: 4. Germline loops: CDR1 MGHRA, CDR2 YSYEKL. This CDR3 spans 15 amino acids. Here the CDR3 reads CASSQVGTGSEKLFF. The CDR3 region has the DNA TGCGCCAGCAGCCAAGTCGGGACAGGGTCTGAAAAACTGTTTTTT.

This chain links TRBV19 with TRBJ2-7, with TRBD2 identical over 11 bases. Germline-derived CDR1 and CDR2 are LNHDA and SQIVND (reference sequence). The J segment lost 1 base and the V segment lost 3 bases, leaving 5 bases of the junction unmatched. CDR3 length equals 16 residues. CDR3 protein: CASSIPGTSGSYEQYF. The CDR3 DNA is TGTGCCAGTAGTATCCCCGGGACTAGCGGTTCCTACGAGCAGTACTTC.